This T cell receptor (beta chain) appears in the sequencing data of a study of CD8 T cells in ankylosing spondylitis. This clonotype was counted between two and nine times. Its antigen is still unknown. V was clipped by 7 bases and J by 4 bases; unmatched bases: 15. The CDR3 extends over 17 amino acids. Study conclusions and caveats: Several highly homologous variants made up a TCR beta motif, and this motif appeared characteristic of ankylosing spondylitis blood.

TCRdb reprocessed the 5' RACE reads with MiXCR, giving one entry per CDR3 protein. The sample has about 330,000 distinct CDR3 sequences, roughly 8% seen once. This chain uses TRBV12-3 or TRBV12-4 with TRBJ2-2; TRBD2 agrees at 7 bases. The TCR comes from a male donor with ankylosing spondylitis. Sequencing was performed on blood, either unsorted or a sorted T cell fraction (not recorded which). This CDR3 reads CASTGGGLAAPTGELFF. DNA of the CDR3: TGTGCCAGCACCGGCGGAGGGCTAGCGGCTCCCACCGGGGAGCTGTTTTTT.